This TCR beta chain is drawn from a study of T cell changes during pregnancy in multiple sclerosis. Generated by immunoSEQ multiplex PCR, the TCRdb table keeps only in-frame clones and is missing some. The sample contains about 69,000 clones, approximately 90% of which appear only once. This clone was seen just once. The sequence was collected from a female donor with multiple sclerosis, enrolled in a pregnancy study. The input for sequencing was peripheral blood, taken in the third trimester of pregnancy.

The CDR3 is CASSLGRNQPQHF. The CDR3 region has the DNA TGTGCCAGCAGCTTAGGGCGGAATCAGCCCCAGCATTTT. The chain carries TRBV11-2 and TRBJ1-5, with D unresolved. V dropped 1 base and J dropped 4 bases, with 5 bases sitting between them. Germline-derived CDR1 and CDR2 are SGHAT and FQNNGV. CDR3 length equals 13 residues.